This is a list of T cell receptor beta chains from one sample in a study of shared clonotypes between healthy human individuals. TCRdb keeps only in-frame clones here, not all; method: immunoSEQ multiplex PCR. The sample holds around 1.9 million clones, roughly 91% seen once. Specimen: naive CD8+ T cells from PBMCs. Receptor source: a man younger than 35 in good health. Some clones in this sample may be carry-over from other donors' samples. The CDR3 runs from the conserved cysteine through the conserved F or W. A D gene is named only where the DNA matches it firmly. The size of a clone is reported for some rows only, either as once, few or many, or as a class for expanded clones.

TGTGCCAGCAGCTCAGACGGGGTGTCTGAAGCTTTCTTT,CASSSDGVSEAFF,TRBV9,13,.,TRBJ1-1,.
TGTGCCAGCAGTTTAATTCGTGGTCAGCCCCAGCATTTT,CASSLIRGQPQHF,TRBV27,13,.,TRBJ1-5,.
TGTGCCAGCAGCAAAGCGGATCTGGAGACAGGGAGAGGGGTTCAGCCCCAGCATTTT,CASSKADLETGRGVQPQHF,TRBV21-1,19,.,TRBJ1-5,.
TGTGCCTGGAGTGTACTGAACACTGAAGCTTTCTTT,CAWSVLNTEAFF,TRBV30,12,few,TRBJ1-1,.
TGTGCCAGCAATATCGGGACAGGGAAAAACGAGCAGTACTTC,CASNIGTGKNEQYF,TRBV28,14,.,TRBJ2-7,TRBD1
TGTGCCAGCAGCTCATTCGGGACTAGCCAGCAAGAGACCCAGTACTTC,CASSSFGTSQQETQYF,TRBV7-9,16,.,TRBJ2-5,TRBD2
TGTGCCAGCAGCCCCCGGACAGGGGGCGCCGGGGAGACCCAGTACTTC,CASSPRTGGAGETQYF,TRBV7-2,16,once,TRBJ2-5,TRBD1
TGCAGCGTTGGGGAGTCGCTATGGGGCTACACCTTC,CSVGESLWGYTF,TRBV29-1,12,.,TRBJ1-2,.
TGTGCCTGGAGTGTACAAAGGATTACCGACTCTGCTAACTATGGCTACACCTTC,CAWSVQRITDSANYGYTF,TRBV30,18,.,TRBJ1-2,.
TGTGCCAGCAGCTTAGCCGCCAGGGGGCGGTTGGATGGCTACACCTTC,CASSLAARGRLDGYTF,TRBV13,16,.,TRBJ1-2,TRBD1
TGTGCCAGCAGTGACACAGGACTAGCGCAAGATACGCAGTATTTT,CASSDTGLAQDTQYF,TRBV6-4,15,.,TRBJ2-3,TRBD2
TGTGCCAGCAGTTACTACCTGGGGGCGAAAGAGACCCAGTACTTC,CASSYYLGAKETQYF,TRBV6-5,15,.,TRBJ2-5,.
TGTGCCAGCAGTTCCCCCCTGGAGAGCAGATCCTACGAGCAGTACTTC,CASSSPLESRSYEQYF,TRBV28,16,.,TRBJ2-7,.
TGTGCCAGCAGTTTAGGGGGCAGCTACGAGCAGTACTTC,CASSLGGSYEQYF,TRBV27,13,.,TRBJ2-7,.
TGTGCCAGCAGTTTGGTTCCGGGAACGAACACCGGGGAGCTGTTTTTT,CASSLVPGTNTGELFF,TRBV27,16,.,TRBJ2-2,.
TGTGCCAGCAGATTGGCCGTGTCCTACGAGCAGTACTTC,CASRLAVSYEQYF,TRBV2,13,once,TRBJ2-7,.
TGTGCCAGCAACCAGCGGGAGGAAGAGACCCAGTACTTC,CASNQREEETQYF,TRBV25-1,13,once,TRBJ2-5,TRBD2
TGTGCCAGCAGCCAATCGCAGGGGAACACTGAAGCTTTCTTT,CASSQSQGNTEAFF,TRBV16,14,.,TRBJ1-1,.
TGTGCCAGCAGCGAAACTGGATTGGGCGGCTACACCTTC,CASSETGLGGYTF,TRBV6-1,13,.,TRBJ1-2,.
TGTGCCAGCAGTTTACGCCCCAAGGAGGAAGCTTTCTTT,CASSLRPKEEAFF,TRBV27,13,.,TRBJ1-1,.
TGTGCCAGCAGCTTACCAAGGACAGGCCCTCTGGTCACTGAAGCTTTCTTT,CASSLPRTGPLVTEAFF,TRBV7-8,17,.,TRBJ1-1,TRBD1
TGTGCCACCAGCAGAGGCCGGAATAGCAATCAGCCCCAGCATTTT,CATSRGRNSNQPQHF,TRBV15,15,.,TRBJ1-5,.
TGTGCCAGCAGGGAGCGGCGGGAGTCCGGGGAGCTGTTTTTT,CASRERRESGELFF,TRBV6-1,14,.,TRBJ2-2,TRBD2
TGTGCCAGCAGTTACGGGCAGACCTATGGCTACACCTTC,CASSYGQTYGYTF,TRBV27,13,.,TRBJ1-2,.